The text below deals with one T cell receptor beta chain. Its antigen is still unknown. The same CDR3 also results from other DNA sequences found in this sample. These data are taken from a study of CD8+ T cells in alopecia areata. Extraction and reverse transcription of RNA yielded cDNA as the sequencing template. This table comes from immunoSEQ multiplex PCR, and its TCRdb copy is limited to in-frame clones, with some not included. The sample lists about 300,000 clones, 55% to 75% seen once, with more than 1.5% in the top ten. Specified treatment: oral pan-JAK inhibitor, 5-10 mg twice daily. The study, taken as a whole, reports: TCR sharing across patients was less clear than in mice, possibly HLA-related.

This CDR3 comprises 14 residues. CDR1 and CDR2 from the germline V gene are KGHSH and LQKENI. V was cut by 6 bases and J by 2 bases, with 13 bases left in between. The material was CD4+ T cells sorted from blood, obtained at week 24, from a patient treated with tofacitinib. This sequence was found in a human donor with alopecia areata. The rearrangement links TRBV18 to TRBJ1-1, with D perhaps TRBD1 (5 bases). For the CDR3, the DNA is TGTGCCAGCTCGCCCGACAGAGCAAACACTGAAGCTTTCTTT. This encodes CASSPDRANTEAFF.